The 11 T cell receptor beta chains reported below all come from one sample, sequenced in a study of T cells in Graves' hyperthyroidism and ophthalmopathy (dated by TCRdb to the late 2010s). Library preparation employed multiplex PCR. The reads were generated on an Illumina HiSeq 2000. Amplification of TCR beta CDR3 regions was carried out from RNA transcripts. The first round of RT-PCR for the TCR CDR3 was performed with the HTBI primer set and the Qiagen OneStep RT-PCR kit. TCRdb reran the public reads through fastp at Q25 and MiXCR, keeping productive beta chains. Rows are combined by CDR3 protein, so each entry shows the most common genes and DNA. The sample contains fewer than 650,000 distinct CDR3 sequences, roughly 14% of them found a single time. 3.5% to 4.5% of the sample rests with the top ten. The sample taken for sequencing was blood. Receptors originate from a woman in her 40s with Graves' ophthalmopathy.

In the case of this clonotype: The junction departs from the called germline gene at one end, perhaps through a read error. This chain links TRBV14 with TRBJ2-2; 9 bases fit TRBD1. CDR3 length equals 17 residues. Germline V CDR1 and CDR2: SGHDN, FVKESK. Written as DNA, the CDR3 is TGTACCAGCTCCCCGGGACAGGGCGGTTATGGATCCGGGGAGCTGTTTTTT. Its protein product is CTSSPGQGGYGSGELFF.

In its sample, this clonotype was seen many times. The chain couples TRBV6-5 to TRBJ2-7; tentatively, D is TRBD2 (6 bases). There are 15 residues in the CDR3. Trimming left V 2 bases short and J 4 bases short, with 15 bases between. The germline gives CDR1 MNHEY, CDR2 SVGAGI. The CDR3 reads CASSYGSSGSYEQYF. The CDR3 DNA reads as TGTGCCAGCAGTTACGGGTCTTCCGGGAGTTACGAGCAGTACTTC.

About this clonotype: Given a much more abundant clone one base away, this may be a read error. CDR3 sequence (DNA): TGTGCCAGCAGCGACATCGCGGGTTACGAGCAGTACTTC. Amino acid sequence: CASSDIAGYEQYF. The chain combines TRBV7-8 with TRBJ2-7; TRBD2 might be the D (5 bases). CDR3 length: 13 amino acids. The germline V gene has CDR1 SGHVS and CDR2 FQNEAQ. Trimming left V 5 bases short and J 4 bases short, with 12 bases between.

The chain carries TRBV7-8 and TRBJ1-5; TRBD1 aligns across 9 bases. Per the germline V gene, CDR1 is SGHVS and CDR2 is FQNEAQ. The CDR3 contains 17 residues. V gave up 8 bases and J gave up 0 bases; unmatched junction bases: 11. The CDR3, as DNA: TGTGCCAGCGGCTCCAGGGGACAGGGCTATAGCAATCAGCCCCAGCATTTT. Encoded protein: CASGSRGQGYSNQPQHF. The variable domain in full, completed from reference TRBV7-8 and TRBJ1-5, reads GAGVSQSPRYKVAKRGQDVALRCDPISGHVSLFWYQQALGQGPEFLTYFQNEAQLDKSGLPSDRFFAERPEGSVSTLKIQRTQQEDSAVYLCASGSRGQGYSNQPQHFGDGTRLSIL.

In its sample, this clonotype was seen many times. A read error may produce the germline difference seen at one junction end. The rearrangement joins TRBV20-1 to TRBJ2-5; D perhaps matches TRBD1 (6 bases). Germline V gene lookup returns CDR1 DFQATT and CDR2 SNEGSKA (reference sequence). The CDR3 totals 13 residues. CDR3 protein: CSASRTAQETQYF. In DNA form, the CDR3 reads TGCAGTGCTAGTAGGACAGCACAAGAAACCCAGTACTTC.

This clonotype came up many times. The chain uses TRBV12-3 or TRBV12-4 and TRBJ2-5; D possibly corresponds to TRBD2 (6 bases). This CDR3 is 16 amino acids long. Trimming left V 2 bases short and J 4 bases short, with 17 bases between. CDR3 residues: CASSLLGGRRVETQYF. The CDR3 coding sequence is TGTGCCAGCAGTTTACTTGGAGGGCGTAGGGTAGAGACCCAGTACTTC.

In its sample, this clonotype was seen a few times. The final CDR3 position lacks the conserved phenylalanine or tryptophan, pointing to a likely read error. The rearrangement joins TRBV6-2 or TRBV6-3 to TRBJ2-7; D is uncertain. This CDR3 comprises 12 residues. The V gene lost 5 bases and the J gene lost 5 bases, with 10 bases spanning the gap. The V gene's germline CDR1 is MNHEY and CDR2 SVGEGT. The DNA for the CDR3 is TGTGCCAGCAGTCTACCGATTAACGAGCAGTACCTC. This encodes CASSLPINEQYL.

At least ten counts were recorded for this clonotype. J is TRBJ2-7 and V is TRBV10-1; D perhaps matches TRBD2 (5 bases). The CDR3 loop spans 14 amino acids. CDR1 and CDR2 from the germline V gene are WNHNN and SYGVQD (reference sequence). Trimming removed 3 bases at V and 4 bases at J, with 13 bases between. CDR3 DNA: TGCGCCAGCAGTGAAAAGGAGGCGAGGTACGAGCAGTACTTC. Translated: CASSEKEARYEQYF.

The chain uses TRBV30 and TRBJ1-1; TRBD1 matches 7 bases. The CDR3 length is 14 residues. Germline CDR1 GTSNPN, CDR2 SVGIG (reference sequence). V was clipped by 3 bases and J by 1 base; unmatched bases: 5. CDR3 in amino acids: CAWSRQGWNTEAFF. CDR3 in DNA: TGTGCCTGGAGCAGACAGGGTTGGAACACTGAAGCTTTCTTT.

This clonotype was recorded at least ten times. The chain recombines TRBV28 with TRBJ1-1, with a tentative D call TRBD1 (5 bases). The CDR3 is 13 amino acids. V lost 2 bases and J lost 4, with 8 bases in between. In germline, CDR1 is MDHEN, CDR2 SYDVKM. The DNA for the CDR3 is TGTGCCAGCAGTTTAGGGGGGAGCACTGAAGCTTTCTTT. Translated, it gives CASSLGGSTEAFF.

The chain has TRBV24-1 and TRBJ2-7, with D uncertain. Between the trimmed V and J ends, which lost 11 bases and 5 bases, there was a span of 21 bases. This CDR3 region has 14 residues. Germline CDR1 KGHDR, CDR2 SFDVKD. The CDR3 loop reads CASSPNWRVHEQYF. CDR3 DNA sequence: TGTGCCAGCAGCCCTAATTGGCGCGTACACGAGCAGTACTTC.